Below, one T cell receptor beta chain is given with its context. Its antigen is not known. Healthy donors had no documented immune events, such as infections, while sampled. From germline, CDR1 is MNHEY and CDR2 SMNVEV (reference sequence). The trim removed 5 bases at V and 3 bases at J, leaving 15 bases unmatched. CDR3 length: 17 amino acids. The sample belongs to a study of identifying expanded T cells in peripheral blood. Study outcomes and limitations: Variance in clone template counts between roughly 2-week samples significantly increased with total template count across all healthy donors. Technical replicates showed around 1.2 changed clones; around two weeks 15 to 20; four weeks 19.

The repertoire was sequenced with immunoSEQ multiplex PCR; TCRdb's copy has only in-frame clones and lacks some. This table holds about 53,000 clones, approximately 80% found once. This chain uses TRBV27 with TRBJ1-2; TRBD1 agrees at 7 bases. The specimen was blood. The clonotype comes from a person between 18 and 75 years old in good health. The CDR3 is CASSPRQGWTSDYGYTF. CDR3 DNA: TGTGCCAGCAGTCCCCGACAGGGTTGGACGTCGGACTATGGCTACACCTTC.